This T cell receptor (beta chain) is from a study of early T cells in non-severe SARS-CoV-2 infection. In the study overall: Unpaired chains resulted from sequencing bulk RNA of unsorted whole blood. Study results and caveats: Anti-spike CD8 responses were favored by VDJdb matching, which missed private and CD4 specificities.

Separate cDNA molecules each had unique molecular identifiers attached to them. TCRdb processed the 5' RACE reads anew with MiXCR; each CDR3 protein has one entry. The sample carries about 84,000 distinct CDR3 sequences, 9% to 14% recorded once. CDR1 is SEHNR, CDR2 FQNEAQ, per germline (reference sequence). This CDR3 has 14 residues. V gave up 6 bases and J gave up 11 bases; unmatched junction bases: 12. This clonotype was recorded a few times. What it binds is unknown. Sequenced input: whole blood. This TCR came from an adult who was a healthcare worker with PCR-confirmed SARS-CoV-2 infection or an uninfected control (not recorded which). The chain is built from TRBV7-9 and TRBJ1-4; 7 bases line up with TRBD1. This CDR3 is CASSSTGKRGKLFF. DNA of the CDR3: TGTGCCAGCAGTTCGACAGGGAAAAGAGGGAAACTGTTTTTT.